A selection of T cell receptor beta chains follows, all from one sample in a study of control samples from healthy donors and cancer patients. Produced via immunoSEQ multiplex PCR; TCRdb's table is partial and in-frame only. The data hold 90,000 to 100,000 clones, with roughly three quarters observed a single time. Sample: blood. Receptor source: a woman in her thirties in good health. The CDR3 runs from the conserved cysteine through the conserved F or W. The D gene is left open where the match is weak. The size field is filled for only some rows; it gives once, few, many or a size class.

cdr3_length	v_call	clone_size	d_call	j_call	cdr3_nt	cdr3_aa
14	TRBV7-6	once	.	TRBJ1-1	TGTGCCAGCAGCTTAGGGCAGCAGAGCACTGAAGCTTTCTTT	CASSLGQQSTEAFF
15	TRBV5-1	.	TRBD1	TRBJ1-1	TGCGCCAGCAGCCTCAGGACAGGGGGAGGGTCTGAAGCTTTCTTT	CASSLRTGGGSEAFF
13	TRBV29-1	.	.	TRBJ2-2	TGCAGCGTTGCTTTTCGGGAAACCGGGGAGCTGTTTTTT	CSVAFRETGELFF
13	TRBV5-1	few	TRBD2	TRBJ2-5	TGCGCCAGCAGCAGAACTAGCGGGGAGACCCAGTACTTC	CASSRTSGETQYF
17	TRBV5-1	.	TRBD2	TRBJ2-5	TGCGCCAGCAGCCCCGGGTGGACTAGCGGGGCCCCATCGACCCAGTACTTC	CASSPGWTSGAPSTQYF
15	TRBV18	.	TRBD1	TRBJ2-7	TGTGCCAGCTCACCAGGGGGACAGCACAGCTACGAGCAGTACTTC	CASSPGGQHSYEQYF
15	TRBV7-9	.	TRBD1	TRBJ2-7	TGTGCCAGCAGCTTGTGGACAGGCTTAAGTACCGAGCAGTACTTC	CASSLWTGLSTEQYF
16	TRBV14	few	TRBD1	TRBJ1-1	TGTGCCAGCAGCCAAGGAGCAGGGGGCTGGGGAACTGAAGCTTTCTTT	CASSQGAGGWGTEAFF
13	TRBV12-5	.	TRBD1	TRBJ1-2	TGTGCTAGTGGCCCTCTGGAGGGGGCGGGCTACACCTTC	CASGPLEGAGYTF
11	TRBV19	.	.	TRBJ2-5	TGTGCCAGTAGTCACGGAGAGACCCAGTACTTC	CASSHGETQYF
17	TRBV5-1	few	TRBD1	TRBJ1-3	TGCGCCAGCAGCCTAGGACAGGGCCGGATCTCTGGAAACACCATATATTTT	CASSLGQGRISGNTIYF
14	TRBV5-1	few	.	TRBJ2-2	TGCGCCAGCAGCTTGGGAGGGGACACCGGGGAGCTGTTTTTT	CASSLGGDTGELFF
12	TRBV30	.	.	TRBJ2-3	TGTGCCTACGCCCCCAGCACAGATACGCAGTATTTT	CAYAPSTDTQYF
16	TRBV14	.	.	TRBJ2-7	TGTGCCAGCAGCCAAGATCGGGGACTGCCTATGGACGAGCAGTACTTC	CASSQDRGLPMDEQYF
16	TRBV5-3	.	TRBD2	TRBJ2-3	TGTGCCAGAAGCTTGCGCGGGGGGGCCTACACAGATACGCAGTATTTT	CARSLRGGAYTDTQYF
14	TRBV7-8	.	.	TRBJ1-1	TGTGCCAGCAGCTTCAGGGATGAGAACACTGAAGCTTTCTTT	CASSFRDENTEAFF
14	TRBV10-3	few	.	TRBJ2-1	TGTGCCATCAGTGAGTCGACGGTCTGGAGCGAGCAGTTCTTC	CAISESTVWSEQFF
13	TRBV3-1/TRBV3-2	.	.	TRBJ1-1	TGTGCCAGCAGCCCCGGACCGCACACTGAAGCTTTCTTT	CASSPGPHTEAFF
14	TRBV23-1	.	.	TRBJ1-2	TGCGCCAGCAGTCAGAACGGGGCGGACTATGGCTACACCTTC	CASSQNGADYGYTF
13	TRBV6-1	.	.	TRBJ1-1	TGTGCCAGCAGTGAACGACAAGCCACTGAAGCTTTCTTT	CASSERQATEAFF
11	TRBV6-5	.	.	TRBJ2-1	TGTGCCAGCAGTAGGTACAATGAGCAGTTCTTC	CASSRYNEQFF
15	TRBV3-1/TRBV3-2	.	.	TRBJ2-3	TGTGCCAGCAGCCAGGATTTCCGTGGCGCAGATACGCAGTATTTT	CASSQDFRGADTQYF
13	TRBV5-1	.	.	TRBJ2-3	TGCGCCAGCAGCTTGGTCTTATCAGATACGCAGTATTTT	CASSLVLSDTQYF
15	TRBV30	.	TRBD1	TRBJ1-6	TGTGCCTGGTCGTCGGACAGGGGGCGGAATTCACCCCTCCACTTT	CAWSSDRGRNSPLHF
16	TRBV19	.	TRBD1	TRBJ1-5	TGTGCCAGTAGTATGATTATGGGACAGGGAATAGGGCCCCAGCATTTT	CASSMIMGQGIGPQHF
15	TRBV7-2	.	TRBD2	TRBJ2-3	TGTGCCAGCACCTCGGGGAGGGGCTACACAGATACGCAGTATTTT	CASTSGRGYTDTQYF
13	TRBV27	.	TRBD1	TRBJ1-2	TGTGCCAGCAGCCTGGACAGGGGACATGGCTACACCTTC	CASSLDRGHGYTF
16	TRBV2	.	TRBD1	TRBJ2-7	TGTGCCAGCAGTGAAGCAATGGGACAGGCAACCTACGAGCAGTACTTC	CASSEAMGQATYEQYF
15	TRBV7-9	.	.	TRBJ1-2	TGTGCCAGCAGCGCCCATGACAGTTTCAACTATGGCTACACCTTC	CASSAHDSFNYGYTF
15	TRBV5-6	.	.	TRBJ1-1	TGTGCCAGCAGCTTGGTGGACGCCAAGACGACTGAAGCTTTCTTT	CASSLVDAKTTEAFF
14	TRBV5-4	.	.	TRBJ1-2	TGTGCCAGCAGCTTCGGCGGGTCCGGCTATGGCTACACCTTC	CASSFGGSGYGYTF
13	TRBV7-2	.	.	TRBJ1-6	TGTGCCAGCAGCGAGCGGGATAATTCACCCCTCCACTTT	CASSERDNSPLHF
14	TRBV19	.	TRBD2	TRBJ2-2	TGTGCCAGTAGTGCTAGCGGGGTGGCCGGGGAGCTGTTTTTT	CASSASGVAGELFF
15	TRBV6-5	.	.	TRBJ1-5	TGTGCCAGCAGGATTGGGACGGTAGCAAATCAGCCCCAGCATTTT	CASRIGTVANQPQHF
12	TRBV12-3/TRBV12-4	.	.	TRBJ1-5	TGTGCCAGCAGGGGCCCGGGTTTGCCCCAGCATTTT	CASRGPGLPQHF
16	TRBV6-5	.	.	TRBJ2-5	TGTGCCAGCAGTTCTAACCCCAGTTTTCAGGGAGAGACCCAGTACTTC	CASSSNPSFQGETQYF
15	TRBV10-3	.	TRBD1	TRBJ2-5	TGTGCCATCAGGGGGGACAGGGGAAGAGGGGAGACCCAGTACTTC	CAIRGDRGRGETQYF
15	TRBV18	.	.	TRBJ2-1	TGTGCCAGCTCCCGCGGGACTGACGCTCGCCATGAGCAGTTCTTC	CASSRGTDARHEQFF
15	TRBV14	.	.	TRBJ1-2	TGTGCCAGCAGCCCACGGGGGGGAGGAGAATATGGCTACACCTTC	CASSPRGGGEYGYTF
15	TRBV11-2	.	.	TRBJ1-1	TGTGCCAGCAGCTTATTCCAGGGGTTGAACACTGAAGCTTTCTTT	CASSLFQGLNTEAFF
13	TRBV5-1	.	.	TRBJ1-6	TGCGCCAGCAGCCCTCGTCCTAATTCACCCCTCCACTTT	CASSPRPNSPLHF
13	TRBV10-2	.	.	TRBJ1-3	TGCGCCAGCAGTGGAGACTCTGGAAACACCATATATTTT	CASSGDSGNTIYF
14	TRBV5-1	.	.	TRBJ1-5	TGCGCCAGCAGCTTCCGGGAGTTCAATCAGCCCCAGCATTTT	CASSFREFNQPQHF
16	TRBV4-3	.	.	TRBJ1-6	TGCGCCAGCAGCCGGACAGCCAGCTCCTATAATTCACCCCTCCACTTT	CASSRTASSYNSPLHF
16	TRBV7-6	few	TRBD1	TRBJ1-1	TGTGCCAGCAGCTTATCCGCCGGGACAGGGAACACTGAAGCTTTCTTT	CASSLSAGTGNTEAFF
15	TRBV9	.	.	TRBJ1-2	TGTGCCAGCAGCGCTGAGAGGGGGGCTAACTATGGCTACACCTTC	CASSAERGANYGYTF
16	TRBV4-3	.	TRBD1	TRBJ1-2	TGCGCCAGCAGCCAGTCCGGGACAGGGGGCCCCTATGGCTACACCTTC	CASSQSGTGGPYGYTF